This T cell receptor beta chain stems from a study of T cells in Graves' hyperthyroidism and ophthalmopathy. Amplified regions were TCR beta CDR3 sequences from RNA transcripts. HTBI primers drove first-round RT-PCR of the TCR CDR3. TCRdb re-called the multiplex PCR reads with MiXCR, one entry per CDR3 protein. Of a few hundred thousand distinct CDR3 sequences detected, about 14% appear once; the ten largest clones hold about 20%. At least 3 on the Clinical Activity Score was recorded for ophthalmopathy patients, who also had NOSPECS grade at least 4 and duration under 3 months. This clonotype was seen only a few times. Antigen unknown. Deletions cut 5 bases from V and 9 bases from J, with 14 bases between. The CDR3 covers 12 residues. In germline, CDR1 is SEHNR, CDR2 FQNEAQ (reference sequence). General study results and limits: Ophthalmopathy stood apart from stable hyperthyroidism in a 13 V-J model.

The receptor was derived from a woman younger than 45 with Graves' ophthalmopathy. The rearrangement uses TRBV7-9 and TRBJ2-7; D gene ambiguous. The sample comprised blood. The chain's CDR3 is CASSPSFFGQYF. CDR3 nucleotide sequence: TGTGCCAGCAGCCCCAGTTTTTTTGGGCAGTACTTC. The variable domain in full, with the rest retrieved from reference TRBV7-9 and TRBJ2-7, is DTGVSQNPRHKITKRGQNVTFRCDPISEHNRLYWYRQTLGQGPEFLTYFQNEAQLEKSRLLSDRFSAERPKGSFSTLEIQRTEQGDSAMYLCASSPSFFGQYFGPGTRLTVT.